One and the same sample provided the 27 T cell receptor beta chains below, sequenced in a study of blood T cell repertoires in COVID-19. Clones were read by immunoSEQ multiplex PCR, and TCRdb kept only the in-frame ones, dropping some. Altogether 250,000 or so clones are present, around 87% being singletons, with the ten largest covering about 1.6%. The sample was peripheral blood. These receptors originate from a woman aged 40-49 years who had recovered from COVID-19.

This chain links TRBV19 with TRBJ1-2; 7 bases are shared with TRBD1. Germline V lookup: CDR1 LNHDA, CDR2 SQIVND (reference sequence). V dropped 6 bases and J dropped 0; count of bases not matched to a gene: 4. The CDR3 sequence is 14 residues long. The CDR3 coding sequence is TGTGCCAGTAGGGAGACAGGGACTAACTATGGCTACACCTTC. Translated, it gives CASRETGTNYGYTF.

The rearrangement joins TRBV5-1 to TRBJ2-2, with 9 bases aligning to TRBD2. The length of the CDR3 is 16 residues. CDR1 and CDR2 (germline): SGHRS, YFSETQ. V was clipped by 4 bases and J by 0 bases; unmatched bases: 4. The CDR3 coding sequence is TGCGCCAGCAGCGGGAGACTAGCGGCGAACACCGGGGAGCTGTTTTTT. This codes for CASSGRLAANTGELFF.

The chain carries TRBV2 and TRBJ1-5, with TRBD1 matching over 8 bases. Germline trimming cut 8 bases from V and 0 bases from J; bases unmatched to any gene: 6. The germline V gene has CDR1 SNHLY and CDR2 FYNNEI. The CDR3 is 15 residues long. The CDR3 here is CASRETGVSNQPQHF. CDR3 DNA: TGTGCCAGCCGCGAGACAGGGGTTAGCAATCAGCCCCAGCATTTT. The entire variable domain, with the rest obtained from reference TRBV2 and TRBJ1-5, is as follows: EPEVTQTPSHQVTQMGQEVILRCVPISNHLYFYWYRQILGQKVEFLVSFYNNEISEKSEIFDDQFSVERPDGSNFTLKIRSTKLEDSAMYFCASRETGVSNQPQHFGDGTRLSIL.

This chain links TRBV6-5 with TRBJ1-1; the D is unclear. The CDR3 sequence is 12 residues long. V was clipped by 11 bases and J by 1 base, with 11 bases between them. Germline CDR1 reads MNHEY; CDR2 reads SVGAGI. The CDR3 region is CAARDWNTEAFF. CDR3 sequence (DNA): TGTGCCGCCCGGGATTGGAACACTGAAGCTTTCTTT.

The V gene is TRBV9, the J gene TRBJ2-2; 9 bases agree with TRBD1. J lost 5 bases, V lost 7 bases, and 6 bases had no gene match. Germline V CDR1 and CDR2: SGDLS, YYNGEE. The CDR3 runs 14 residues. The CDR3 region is CASGGTGRTGELFF. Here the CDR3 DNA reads TGTGCCAGCGGGGGGACAGGGAGGACCGGGGAGCTGTTTTTT.

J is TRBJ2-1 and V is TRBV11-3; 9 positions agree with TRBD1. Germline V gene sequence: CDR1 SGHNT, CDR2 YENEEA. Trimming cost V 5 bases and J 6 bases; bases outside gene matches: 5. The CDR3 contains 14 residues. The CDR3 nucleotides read TGTGCCAGCAGCCCGGGACAGGGCGTCAATGAGCAGTTCTTC. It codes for CASSPGQGVNEQFF. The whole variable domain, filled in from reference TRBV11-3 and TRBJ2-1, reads EAGVVQSPRYKIIEKKQPVAFWCNPISGHNTLYWYLQNLGQGPELLIRYENEEAVDDSQLPKDRFSAERLKGVDSTLKIQPAELGDSAVYLCASSPGQGVNEQFFGPGTRLTVL.

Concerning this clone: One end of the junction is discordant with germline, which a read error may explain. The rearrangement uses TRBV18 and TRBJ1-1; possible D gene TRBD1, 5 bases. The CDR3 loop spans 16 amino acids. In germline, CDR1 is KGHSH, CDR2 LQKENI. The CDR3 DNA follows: TGTGCCAGCTCACCGCAACGAGACAGTTTGAACGCTGAAGCTTTCTTT. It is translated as CASSPQRDSLNAEAFF.

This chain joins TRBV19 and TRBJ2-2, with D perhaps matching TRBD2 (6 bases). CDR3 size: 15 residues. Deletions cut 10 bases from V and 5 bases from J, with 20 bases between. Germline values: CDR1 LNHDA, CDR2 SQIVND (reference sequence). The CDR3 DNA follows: TGTGCCACCAAGGACTGGGTCCGGGGGACCGGGGAGCTGTTTTTT. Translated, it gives CATKDWVRGTGELFF.

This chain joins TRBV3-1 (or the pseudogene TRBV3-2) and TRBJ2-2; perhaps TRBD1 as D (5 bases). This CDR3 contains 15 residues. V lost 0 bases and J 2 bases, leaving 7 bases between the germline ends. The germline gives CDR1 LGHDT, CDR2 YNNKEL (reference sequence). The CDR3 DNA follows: TGTGCCAGCAGCCAAGATGACAGAAACACCGGGGAGCTGTTTTTT. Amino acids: CASSQDDRNTGELFF.

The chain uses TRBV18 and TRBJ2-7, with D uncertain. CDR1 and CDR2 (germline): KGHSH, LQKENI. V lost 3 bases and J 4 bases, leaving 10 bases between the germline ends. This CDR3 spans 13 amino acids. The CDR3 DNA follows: TGTGCCAGCTCACCCTCGGTTGCATACGAGCAGTACTTC. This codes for CASSPSVAYEQYF.

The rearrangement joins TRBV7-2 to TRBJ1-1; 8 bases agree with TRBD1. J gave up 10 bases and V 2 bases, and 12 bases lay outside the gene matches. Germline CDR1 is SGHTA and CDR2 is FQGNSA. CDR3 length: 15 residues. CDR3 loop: CASSLFAGGAKAAFF. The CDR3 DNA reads TGTGCCAGCAGCTTATTCGCAGGGGGCGCAAAGGCAGCTTTCTTT.

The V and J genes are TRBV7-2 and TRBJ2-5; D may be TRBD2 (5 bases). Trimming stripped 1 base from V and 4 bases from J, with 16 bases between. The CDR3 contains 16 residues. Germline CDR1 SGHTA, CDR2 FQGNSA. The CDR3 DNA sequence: TGTGCCAGCAGCTTAGGTGGGAGTCCGGAAGGAGAGACCCAGTACTTC. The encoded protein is CASSLGGSPEGETQYF.

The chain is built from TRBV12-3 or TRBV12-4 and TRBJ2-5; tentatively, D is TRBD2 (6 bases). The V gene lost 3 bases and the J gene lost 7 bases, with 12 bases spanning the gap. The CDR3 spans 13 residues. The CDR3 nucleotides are TGTGCCAGCAGTTTGCAGCGGGCAAGGACCCAGTACTTC. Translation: CASSLQRARTQYF.

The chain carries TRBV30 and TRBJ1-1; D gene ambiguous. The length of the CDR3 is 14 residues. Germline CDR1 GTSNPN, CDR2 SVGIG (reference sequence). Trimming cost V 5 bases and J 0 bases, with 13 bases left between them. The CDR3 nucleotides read TGTGCCTGGGAAACCCGACTGTTGAACACTGAAGCTTTCTTT. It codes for CAWETRLLNTEAFF. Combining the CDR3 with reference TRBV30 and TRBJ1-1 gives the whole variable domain SQTIHQWPATLVQPVGSPLSLECTVEGTSNPNLYWYRQAAGRGLQLLFYSVGIGQISSEVPQNLSASRPQDRQFILSSKKLLLSDSGFYLCAWETRLLNTEAFFGQGTRLTVV.

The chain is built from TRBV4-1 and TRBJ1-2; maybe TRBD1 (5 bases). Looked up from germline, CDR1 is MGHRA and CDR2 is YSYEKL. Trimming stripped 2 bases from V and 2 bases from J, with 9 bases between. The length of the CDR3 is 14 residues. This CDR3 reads CASSQTQGNYGYTF. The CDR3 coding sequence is TGCGCCAGCAGCCAAACCCAGGGAAACTATGGCTACACCTTC.

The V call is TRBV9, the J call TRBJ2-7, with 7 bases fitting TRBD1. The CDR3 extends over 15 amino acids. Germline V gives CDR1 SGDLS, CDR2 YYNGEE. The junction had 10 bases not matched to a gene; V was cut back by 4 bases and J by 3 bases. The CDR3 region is CASSIAGTEIYEQYF. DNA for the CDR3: TGTGCCAGCAGCATCGCAGGGACAGAGATCTACGAGCAGTACTTC.

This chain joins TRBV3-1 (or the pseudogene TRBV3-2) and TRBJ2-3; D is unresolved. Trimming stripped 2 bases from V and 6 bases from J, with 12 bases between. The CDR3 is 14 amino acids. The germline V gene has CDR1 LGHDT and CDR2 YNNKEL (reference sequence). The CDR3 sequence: CASSQPRVSDTQYF. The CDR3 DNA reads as TGTGCCAGCAGCCAACCCCGCGTATCGGATACGCAGTATTTT.

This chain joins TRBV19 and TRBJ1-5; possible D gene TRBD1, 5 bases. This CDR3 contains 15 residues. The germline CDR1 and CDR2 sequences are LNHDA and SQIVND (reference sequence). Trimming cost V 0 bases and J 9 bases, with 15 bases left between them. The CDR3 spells CASSIDGAGPWPQHF. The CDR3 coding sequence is TGTGCCAGTAGTATAGATGGGGCAGGCCCATGGCCCCAGCATTTT.

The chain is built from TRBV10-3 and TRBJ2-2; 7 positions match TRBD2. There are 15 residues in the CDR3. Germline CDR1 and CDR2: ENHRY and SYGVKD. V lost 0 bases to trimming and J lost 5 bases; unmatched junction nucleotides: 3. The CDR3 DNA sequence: TGTGCCATCAGTGAGTCGTGGGGAGGGACCGGGGAGCTGTTTTTT. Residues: CAISESWGGTGELFF.

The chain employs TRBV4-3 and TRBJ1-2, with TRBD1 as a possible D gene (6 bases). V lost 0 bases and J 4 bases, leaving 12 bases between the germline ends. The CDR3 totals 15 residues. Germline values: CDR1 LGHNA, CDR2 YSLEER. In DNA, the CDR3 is TGCGCCAGCAGCCAAGATTGGACAGCTCTCTATGGCTACACCTTC. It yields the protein CASSQDWTALYGYTF.

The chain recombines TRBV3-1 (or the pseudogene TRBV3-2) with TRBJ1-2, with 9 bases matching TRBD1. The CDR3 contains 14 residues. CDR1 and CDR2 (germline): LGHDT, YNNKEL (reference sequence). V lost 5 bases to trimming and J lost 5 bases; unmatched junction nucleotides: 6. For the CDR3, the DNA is TGTGCCAGCAGCTACACAGGGGGCGAGTATGGCTACACCTTC. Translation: CASSYTGGEYGYTF.

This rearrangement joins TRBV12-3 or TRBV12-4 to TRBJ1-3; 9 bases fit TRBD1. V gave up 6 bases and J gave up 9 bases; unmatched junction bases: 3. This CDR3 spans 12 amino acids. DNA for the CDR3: TGTGCCAGCAGCGGACAGGGGCTCACCATATATTTT. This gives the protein CASSGQGLTIYF.

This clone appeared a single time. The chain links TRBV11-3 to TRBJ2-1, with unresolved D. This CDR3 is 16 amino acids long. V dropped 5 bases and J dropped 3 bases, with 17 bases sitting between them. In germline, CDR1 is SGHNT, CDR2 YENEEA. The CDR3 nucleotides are TGTGCCAGCAGCCCCAATACCGGCGGTTTCTACAATGAGCAGTTCTTC. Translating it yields CASSPNTGGFYNEQFF.

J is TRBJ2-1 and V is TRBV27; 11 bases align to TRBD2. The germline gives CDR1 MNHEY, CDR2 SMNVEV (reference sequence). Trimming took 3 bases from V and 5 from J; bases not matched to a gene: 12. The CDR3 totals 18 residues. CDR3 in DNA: TGTGCCAGCAGTTTTTCTAGCGGGGGGTCGATACCCCACAATGAGCAGTTCTTC. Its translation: CASSFSSGGSIPHNEQFF.

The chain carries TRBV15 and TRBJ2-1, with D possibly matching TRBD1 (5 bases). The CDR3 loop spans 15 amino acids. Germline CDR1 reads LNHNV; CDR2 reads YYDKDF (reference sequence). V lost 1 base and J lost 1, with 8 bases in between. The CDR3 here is CATSRGQGSYNEQFF. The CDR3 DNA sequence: TGTGCCACCAGCAGAGGGCAGGGATCCTACAATGAGCAGTTCTTC. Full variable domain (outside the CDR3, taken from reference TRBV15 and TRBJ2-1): DAMVIQNPRYQVTQFGKPVTLSCSQTLNHNVMYWYQQKSSQAPKLLFHYYDKDFNNEADTPDNFQSRRPNTSFCFLDIRSPGLGDTAMYLCATSRGQGSYNEQFFGPGTRLTVL.

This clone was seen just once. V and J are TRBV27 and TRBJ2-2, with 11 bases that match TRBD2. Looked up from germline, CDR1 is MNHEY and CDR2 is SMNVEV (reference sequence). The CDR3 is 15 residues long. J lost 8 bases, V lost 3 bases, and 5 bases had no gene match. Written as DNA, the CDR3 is TGTGCCAGCAGTTTTAGCGGGGGGGCCTTTGGGGAGCTGTTTTTT. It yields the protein CASSFSGGAFGELFF.

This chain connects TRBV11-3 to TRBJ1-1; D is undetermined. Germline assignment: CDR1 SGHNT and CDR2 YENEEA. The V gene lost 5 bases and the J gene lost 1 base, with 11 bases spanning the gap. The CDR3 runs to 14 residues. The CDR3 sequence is CASSEGSWNTEAFF. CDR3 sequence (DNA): TGTGCCAGCAGCGAGGGCAGCTGGAACACTGAAGCTTTCTTT.